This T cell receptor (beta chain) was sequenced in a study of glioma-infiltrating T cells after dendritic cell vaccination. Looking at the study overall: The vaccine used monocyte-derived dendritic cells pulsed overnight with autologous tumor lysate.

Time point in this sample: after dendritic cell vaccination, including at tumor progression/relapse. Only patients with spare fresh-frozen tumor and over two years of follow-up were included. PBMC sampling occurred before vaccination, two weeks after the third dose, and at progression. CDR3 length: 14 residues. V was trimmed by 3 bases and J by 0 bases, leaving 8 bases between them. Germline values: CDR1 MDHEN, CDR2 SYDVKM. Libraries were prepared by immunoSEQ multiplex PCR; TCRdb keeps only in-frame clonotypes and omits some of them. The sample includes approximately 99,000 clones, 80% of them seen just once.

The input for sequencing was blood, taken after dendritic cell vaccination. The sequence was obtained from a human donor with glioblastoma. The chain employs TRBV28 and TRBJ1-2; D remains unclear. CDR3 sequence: CASSFLATNYGYTF. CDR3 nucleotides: TGTGCCAGCAGTTTCTTAGCGACTAACTATGGCTACACCTTC.